This passage covers 11 T cell receptor beta chains from one sample sequenced in a study of blood T cell repertoires in COVID-19. The table came from immunoSEQ multiplex PCR; TCRdb's copy has only in-frame clones and leaves some out. The sample lists under 200,000 clones; roughly 89% were seen once. Specimen: peripheral blood. The receptors stem from an older woman with COVID-19, enrolled during active disease.

J is TRBJ1-1 and V is TRBV5-1, with 9 nucleotides matching TRBD1. CDR3 length: 14 amino acids. V was clipped by 5 bases and J by 4 bases; unmatched bases: 6. Germline CDR1 is SGHRS and CDR2 is YFSETQ. This chain's CDR3 is CASRPGTGFTEAFF. In nucleotides, the CDR3 is TGCGCCAGCAGGCCCGGGACAGGGTTCACTGAAGCTTTCTTT.

The chain has TRBV27 and TRBJ1-5; D ambiguous. CDR3 length: 14 amino acids. The V gene's germline CDR1 is MNHEY and CDR2 SMNVEV (reference sequence). The V gene lost 2 bases and the J gene lost 1 base, with 6 bases spanning the gap. The CDR3 region is CASSLRESNQPQHF. The CDR3 region has the DNA TGTGCCAGCAGTTTACGGGAGAGCAATCAGCCCCAGCATTTT.

In nucleotides, the CDR3 is TGTGCCAGCAGTCCCGGGACAGGGACGGTCTATGGCTACACCTTC. Translation: CASSPGTGTVYGYTF. The chain recombines TRBV6-4 with TRBJ1-2; 9 positions agree with TRBD1. This CDR3 has 15 residues. Germline CDR1 and CDR2: MRHNA and SNTAGT. V dropped 5 bases and J dropped 4; count of bases not matched to a gene: 8.

The chain employs TRBV10-3 and TRBJ2-1; TRBD2 matches 9 bases. Germline lookup yields CDR1 ENHRY and CDR2 SYGVKD. The CDR3 covers 16 residues. The J segment lost 3 bases and the V segment lost 2 bases, leaving 5 bases of the junction unmatched. Here the CDR3 reads CAISEPSGVNYNEQFF. CDR3 nucleotide sequence: TGTGCCATCAGTGAGCCTAGCGGGGTGAACTACAATGAGCAGTTCTTC.

The gene calls are TRBV10-3 and TRBJ2-3, with 9 bases matching TRBD2. CDR1 and CDR2 from the germline V gene are ENHRY and SYGVKD. The CDR3 has 16 residues. V dropped 2 bases and J dropped 2; count of bases not matched to a gene: 5. The CDR3 sequence is CAISEVSGGNTDTQYF. In nucleotides, the CDR3 is TGTGCCATCAGTGAGGTTAGCGGGGGTAACACAGATACGCAGTATTTT.

This chain links TRBV27 with TRBJ1-6, with D tentatively TRBD1 (6 bases). Trimming took 3 bases from V and 2 from J, leaving 14 bases between them. The CDR3 is 17 residues long. The germline V gene encodes CDR1 MNHEY and CDR2 SMNVEV (reference sequence). Here the CDR3 DNA reads TGTGCCAGCAGTTTCCTCAGGACAGACCCCTATAATTCACCCCTCCACTTT. It specifies CASSFLRTDPYNSPLHF.

The genes are TRBV6-1 and TRBJ1-2, with TRBD1 matching over 10 bases. The J segment lost 6 bases and the V segment lost 3 bases, leaving 7 bases of the junction unmatched. CDR1 and CDR2 from the germline V gene are MNHNS and SASEGT. This CDR3 contains 15 residues. The CDR3 bases are TGTGCCAGCAGTGACCGACAGGGGGCGTTCGATGGCTACACCTTC. Translated: CASSDRQGAFDGYTF.

With regard to this clone: The sample contains more than one DNA sequence encoding this CDR3. V is TRBV7-9 and J is TRBJ1-4; the D is unclear. Germline values: CDR1 SEHNR, CDR2 FQNEAQ (reference sequence). Trimming cost V 4 bases and J 5 bases, with 5 bases left between them. There are 12 residues in the CDR3. As DNA, the CDR3 is TGTGCCAGCAGCTCCAGGAATGAAAAACTGTTTTTT. Encoded protein: CASSSRNEKLFF.

The chain couples TRBV2 to TRBJ1-6; 7 bases fit TRBD1. CDR1 and CDR2 (germline): SNHLY, FYNNEI. V shed 6 bases, J shed 9 bases, and the junction held 11 bases outside the gene matches. The CDR3 contains 15 residues. The CDR3 sequence: CASRGNRGRISPLHF. The CDR3 nucleotides read TGTGCCAGCAGAGGAAACAGGGGAAGGATTTCACCCCTCCACTTT.

This clone is a singleton in its sample. The V call is TRBV4-2, the J call TRBJ1-1; tentatively, D is TRBD1 (6 bases). The V end was cut by 0 bases, the J end by 7 bases, with 9 bases between. The CDR3 spans 13 residues. The germline gives CDR1 LGHNA, CDR2 YNFKEQ. The CDR3 bases are TGTGCCAGCAGCCAAGATTCAGGGGTTGAAGCTTTCTTT. Translated, it gives CASSQDSGVEAFF.

This clone was picked up a small number of times. The chain carries TRBV5-6 and TRBJ1-1, with 8 bases that match TRBD1. V trimming: 6 bases; J trimming: 0 bases; junction bases outside the gene matches: 4. The CDR3 sequence is 14 residues long. The germline V gene has CDR1 SGHDT and CDR2 YYEEEE. The chain's CDR3 is CASNVQGVNTEAFF. In nucleotides, the CDR3 is TGTGCCAGCAACGTACAGGGGGTGAACACTGAAGCTTTCTTT.